This T cell receptor (beta chain) was recorded in a study listed by TCRdb under 2016. Libraries came from RT-PCR. TCRdb records Illumina MiSeq as the sequencer. TCRdb reworked the public reads: Q25 trimming with fastp, MiXCR clone assembly, productive beta chains retained. Identical CDR3 protein sequences are pooled into one entry, listed with their most common genes and DNA. In this sample the table shows around 700,000 distinct CDR3 sequences, 12% to 15% of which occur a single time. The ten biggest clones cover 3.6% of the sample. This clonotype showed up many times. Its antigen is unknown. No quality values exist for individual bases; no much larger clone is one base distant. Sequences MNHEY (CDR1) and SVGAGI (CDR2) are obtained from the germline V gene. The junction shows trimming of 0 bases on V and 6 bases on J, plus 18 bases between the germline ends. Its CDR3 holds 16 amino acids, cysteine through phenylalanine. Left in the record is the CDR3 DNA by itself, 48 bases read in frame from the first base.

The sample was memory CD4+ T cells from blood. The sequence was collected from a female donor in good health, serving as a healthy control. The sequence is built from TRBV6-5 and TRBJ2-7, and perhaps TRBD1 as D gene, on 5 matching bases. The DNA sequence is given as TGTGCCAGCAGTTACTCCCAGGAAAAGGGGTATATCGAGCAGTACTTC. Its coded protein is CASSYSQEKGYIEQYF.